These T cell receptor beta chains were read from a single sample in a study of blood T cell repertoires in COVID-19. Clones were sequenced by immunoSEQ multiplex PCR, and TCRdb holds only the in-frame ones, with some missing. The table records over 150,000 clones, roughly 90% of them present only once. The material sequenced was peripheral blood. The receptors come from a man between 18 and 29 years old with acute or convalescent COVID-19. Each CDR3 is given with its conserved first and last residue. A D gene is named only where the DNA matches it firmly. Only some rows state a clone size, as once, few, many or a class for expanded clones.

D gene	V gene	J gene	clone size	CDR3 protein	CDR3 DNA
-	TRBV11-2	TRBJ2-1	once	CASSLFTDLTYNEQFF	TGTGCCAGCAGCTTATTTACAGATCTTACGTACAATGAGCAGTTCTTC
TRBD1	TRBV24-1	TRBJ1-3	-	CATSDSRGSGNTIYF	TGTGCCACCAGTGACAGCAGGGGGTCTGGAAACACCATATATTTT
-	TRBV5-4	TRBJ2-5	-	CASSQASQGTQYF	TGTGCCAGCAGCCAGGCTTCCCAAGGAACCCAGTACTTC
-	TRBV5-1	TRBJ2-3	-	CASSRAGAASTDTQYF	TGCGCCAGCAGCAGGGCTGGGGCAGCTAGCACAGATACGCAGTATTTT
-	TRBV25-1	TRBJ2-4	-	CASSGTDKNIQYF	TGTGCCAGCAGTGGAACAGACAAAAACATTCAGTACTTC
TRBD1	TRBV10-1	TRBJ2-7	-	CASRPPKGTGHRAYEQYF	TGCGCCAGCAGGCCCCCGAAGGGGACAGGCCATAGGGCCTACGAGCAGTACTTC
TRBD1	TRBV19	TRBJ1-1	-	CASSPAGGSTEAFF	TGTGCCAGTAGTCCAGCAGGGGGGAGCACTGAAGCTTTCTTT
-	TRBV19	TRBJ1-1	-	CASSPINRAGTEAFF	TGTGCCAGTAGTCCTATAAACAGGGCCGGGACTGAAGCTTTCTTT
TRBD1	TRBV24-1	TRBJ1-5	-	CATSDADRGNQPQHF	TGTGCCACCAGTGATGCGGACAGGGGCAATCAGCCCCAGCATTTT
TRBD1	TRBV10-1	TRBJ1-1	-	CASSDRVKDRATEAFF	TGCGCCAGCAGTGATCGAGTGAAGGACAGGGCCACTGAAGCTTTCTTT
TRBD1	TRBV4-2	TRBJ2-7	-	CASSRDSFPYEQYF	TGTGCCAGCAGCCGGGACAGTTTCCCATACGAGCAGTACTTC
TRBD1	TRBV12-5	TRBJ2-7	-	CASGLTLGGPYEQYF	TGTGCTAGTGGTTTGACCCTAGGGGGCCCCTACGAGCAGTACTTC
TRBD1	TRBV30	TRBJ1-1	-	CAWRMTGGTEAFF	TGTGCCTGGAGGATGACAGGGGGCACTGAAGCTTTCTTT
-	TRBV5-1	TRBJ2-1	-	CASSLVSGLNNEQFF	TGCGCCAGCAGCTTGGTGTCGGGTCTAAACAATGAGCAGTTCTTC
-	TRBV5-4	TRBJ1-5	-	CASSLQGFNQPQHF	TGTGCCAGCAGCTTACAGGGATTCAATCAGCCCCAGCATTTT
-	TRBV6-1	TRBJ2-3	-	CASSERDPGVDTQYF	TGTGCCAGCAGTGAAAGGGATCCAGGGGTAGATACGCAGTATTTT
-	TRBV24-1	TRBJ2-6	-	CATSDRAGANVLTF	TGTGCCACCAGTGACCGGGCTGGGGCCAACGTCCTGACTTTC
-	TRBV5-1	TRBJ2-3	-	CASSLVGGSTDTQYF	TGCGCCAGCAGCTTGGTGGGGGGTAGCACAGATACGCAGTATTTT
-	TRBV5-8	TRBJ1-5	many	CASSLYMNQPQHF	TGTGCCAGCAGCTTATACATGAATCAGCCCCAGCATTTT
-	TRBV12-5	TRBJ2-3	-	CASGQADTQYF	TGTGCTAGTGGTCAGGCAGATACGCAGTATTTT